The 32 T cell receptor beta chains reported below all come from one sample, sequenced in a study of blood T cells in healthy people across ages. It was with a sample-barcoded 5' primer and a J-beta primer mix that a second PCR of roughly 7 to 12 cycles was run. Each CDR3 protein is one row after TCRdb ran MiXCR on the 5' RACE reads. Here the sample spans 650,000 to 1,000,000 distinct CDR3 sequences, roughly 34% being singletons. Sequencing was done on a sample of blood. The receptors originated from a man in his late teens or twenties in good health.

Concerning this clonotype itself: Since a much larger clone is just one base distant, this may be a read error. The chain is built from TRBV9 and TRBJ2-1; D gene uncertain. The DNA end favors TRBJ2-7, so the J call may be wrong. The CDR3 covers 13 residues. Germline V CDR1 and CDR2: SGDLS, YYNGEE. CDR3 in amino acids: CASSVGDYNEQYF. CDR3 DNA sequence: TGTGCCAGCAGCGTTGGAGATTACAATGAGCAGTACTTC.

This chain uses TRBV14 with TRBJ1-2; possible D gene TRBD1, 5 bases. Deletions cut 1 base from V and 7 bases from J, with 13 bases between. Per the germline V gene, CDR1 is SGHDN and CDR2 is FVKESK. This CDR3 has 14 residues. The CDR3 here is CASSQGGRRGGYTF. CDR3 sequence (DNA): TGTGCCAGCAGCCAAGGCGGCAGGAGGGGTGGCTACACCTTC.

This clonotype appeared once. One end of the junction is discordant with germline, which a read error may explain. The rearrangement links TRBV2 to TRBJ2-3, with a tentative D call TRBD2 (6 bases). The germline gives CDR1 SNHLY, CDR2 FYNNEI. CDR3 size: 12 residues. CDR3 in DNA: TGTACCAGCAGTTGGGGGGCAGATACGCAGTATTTT. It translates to CTSSWGADTQYF. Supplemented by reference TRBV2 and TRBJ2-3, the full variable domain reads EPEVTQTPSHQVTQMGQEVILRCVPISNHLYFYWYRQILGQKVEFLVSFYNNEISEKSEIFDDQFSVERPDGSNFTLKIRSTKLEDSAMYFCTSSWGADTQYFGPGTRLTVL.

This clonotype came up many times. The DNA for the CDR3 is TGTGCCAGCAGTTCCGACAGTTTTTACGAGCAGTACTTC. Residues: CASSSDSFYEQYF. The chain employs TRBV12-3 or TRBV12-4 and TRBJ2-7, with a tentative D call TRBD1 (5 bases). This CDR3 has 13 residues. The V and J ends lost 4 bases and 4 bases respectively, with 11 bases between them.

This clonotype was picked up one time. Written as DNA, the CDR3 is TGTGCCAGCAGTTTAACCACAAAAGAGACCCAGTTCTTC. Translation: CASSLTTKETQFF. The chain couples TRBV12-3 or TRBV12-4 to TRBJ2-1; D is undetermined. V gave up 2 bases and J gave up 13 bases, with 15 bases separating them. The CDR3 runs to 13 residues.

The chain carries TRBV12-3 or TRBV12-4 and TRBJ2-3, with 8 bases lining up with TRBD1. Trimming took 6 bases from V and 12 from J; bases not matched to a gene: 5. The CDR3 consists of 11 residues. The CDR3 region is CASSRTGRQYF. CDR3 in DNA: TGTGCCAGCAGCCGGACAGGGAGACAGTATTTT.

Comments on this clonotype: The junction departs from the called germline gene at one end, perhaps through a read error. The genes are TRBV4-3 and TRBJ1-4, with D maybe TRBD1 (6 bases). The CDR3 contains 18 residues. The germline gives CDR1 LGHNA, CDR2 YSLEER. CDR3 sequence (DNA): TGCGCCGGCAGCCAAGATAGCTTGACAGGCGGAACTAATGAAAAACTGTTTTTT. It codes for CAGSQDSLTGGTNEKLFF.

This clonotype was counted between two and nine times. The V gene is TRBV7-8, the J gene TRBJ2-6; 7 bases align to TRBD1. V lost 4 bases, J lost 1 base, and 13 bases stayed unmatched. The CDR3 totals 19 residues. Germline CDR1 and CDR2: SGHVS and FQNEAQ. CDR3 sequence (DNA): TGTGCCAGCAGCTGGGACAGAATCCAAATCTCATCTGGGGCCAACGTCCTGACTTTC. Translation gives CASSWDRIQISSGANVLTF.

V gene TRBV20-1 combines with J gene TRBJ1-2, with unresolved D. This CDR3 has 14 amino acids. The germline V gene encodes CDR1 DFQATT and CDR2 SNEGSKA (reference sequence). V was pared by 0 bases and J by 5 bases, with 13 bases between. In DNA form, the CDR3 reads TGCAGTGCTAGAGATCGTGGCACCTTGTATGGCTACACCTTC. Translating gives CSARDRGTLYGYTF.

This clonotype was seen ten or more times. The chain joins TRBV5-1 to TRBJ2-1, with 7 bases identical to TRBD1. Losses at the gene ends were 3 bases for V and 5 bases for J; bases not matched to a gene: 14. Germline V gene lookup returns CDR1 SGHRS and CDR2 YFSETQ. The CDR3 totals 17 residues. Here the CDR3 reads CASSSNGISGQNNEQFF. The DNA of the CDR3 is TGCGCCAGCAGCTCGAATGGTATTTCGGGACAGAACAATGAGCAGTTCTTC.

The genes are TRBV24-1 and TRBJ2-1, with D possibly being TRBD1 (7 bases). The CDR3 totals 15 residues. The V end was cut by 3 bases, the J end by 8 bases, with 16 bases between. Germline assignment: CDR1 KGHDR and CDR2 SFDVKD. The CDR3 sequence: CATSDLPQGGHEQFF. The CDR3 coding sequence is TGTGCCACCAGTGATCTACCCCAGGGGGGACATGAGCAGTTCTTC.

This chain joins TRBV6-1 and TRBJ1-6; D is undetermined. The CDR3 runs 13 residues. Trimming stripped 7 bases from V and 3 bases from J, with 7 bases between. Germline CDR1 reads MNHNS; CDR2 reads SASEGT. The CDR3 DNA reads TGTGCCAGCATTCCAGACTATAATTCACCCCTCCACTTT. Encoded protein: CASIPDYNSPLHF.

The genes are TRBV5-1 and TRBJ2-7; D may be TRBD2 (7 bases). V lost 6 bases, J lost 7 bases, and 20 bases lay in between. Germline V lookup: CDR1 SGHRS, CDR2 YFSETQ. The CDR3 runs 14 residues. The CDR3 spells CASIRGGAYNEQYF. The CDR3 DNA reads TGCGCCAGCATTAGGGGGGGGGCCTACAATGAGCAGTACTTC. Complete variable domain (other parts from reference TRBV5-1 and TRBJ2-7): KAGVTQTPRYLIKTRGQQVTLSCSPISGHRSVSWYQQTPGQGLQFLFEYFSETQRNKGNFPGRFSGRQFSNSRSEMNVSTLELGDSALYLCASIRGGAYNEQYFGPGTRLTVT.

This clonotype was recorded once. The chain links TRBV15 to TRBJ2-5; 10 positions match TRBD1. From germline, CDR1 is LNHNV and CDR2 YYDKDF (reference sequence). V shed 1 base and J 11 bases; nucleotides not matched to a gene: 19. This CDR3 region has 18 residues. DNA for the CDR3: TGTGCCACCAGCAGAGGGGACCGCCGGGACAGGGGCTACAATGAGCAGTACTTC. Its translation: CATSRGDRRDRGYNEQYF.

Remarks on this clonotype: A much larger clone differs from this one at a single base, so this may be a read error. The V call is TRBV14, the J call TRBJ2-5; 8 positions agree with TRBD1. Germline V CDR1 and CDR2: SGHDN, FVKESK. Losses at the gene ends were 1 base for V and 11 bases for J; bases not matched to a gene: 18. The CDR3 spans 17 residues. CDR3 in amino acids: CASSQANTGGWYNEQYF. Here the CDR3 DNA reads TGTGCCAGCAGCCAAGCAAATACAGGGGGTTGGTACAATGAGCAGTACTTC.

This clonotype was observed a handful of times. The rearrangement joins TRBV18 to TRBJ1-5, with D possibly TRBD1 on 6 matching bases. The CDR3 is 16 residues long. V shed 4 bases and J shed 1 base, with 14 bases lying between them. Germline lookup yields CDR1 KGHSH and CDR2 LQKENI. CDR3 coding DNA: TGTGCCAGCTCACTCGACTGGACAGAGAGCAATCAGCCCCAGCATTTT. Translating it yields CASSLDWTESNQPQHF.

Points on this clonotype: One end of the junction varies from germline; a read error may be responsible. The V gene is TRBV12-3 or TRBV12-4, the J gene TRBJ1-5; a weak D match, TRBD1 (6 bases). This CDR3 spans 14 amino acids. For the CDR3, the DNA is TGTGCCAGCAGGCGAGGGGGAGGCAATCAGCCCCGGCATTTT. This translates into CASRRGGGNQPRHF.

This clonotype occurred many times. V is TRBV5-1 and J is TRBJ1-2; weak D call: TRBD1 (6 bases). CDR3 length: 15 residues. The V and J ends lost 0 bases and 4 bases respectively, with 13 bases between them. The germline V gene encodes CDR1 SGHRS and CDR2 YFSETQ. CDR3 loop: CASSLALGQSYGYTF. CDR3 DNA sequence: TGCGCCAGCAGCTTGGCCCTAGGACAGAGCTATGGCTACACCTTC.

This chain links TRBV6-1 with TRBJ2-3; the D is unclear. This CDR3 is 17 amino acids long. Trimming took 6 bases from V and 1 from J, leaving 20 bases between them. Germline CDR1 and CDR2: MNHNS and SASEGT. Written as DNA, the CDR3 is TGTGCCAGCAGCCGCCTACGGCCGGAAGATCGCACAGATACGCAGTATTTT. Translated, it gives CASSRLRPEDRTDTQYF.

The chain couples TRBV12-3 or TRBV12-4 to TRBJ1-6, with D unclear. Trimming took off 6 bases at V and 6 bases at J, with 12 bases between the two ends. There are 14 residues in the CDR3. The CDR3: CASSPGELNSPLHF. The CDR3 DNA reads TGTGCCAGCAGCCCGGGAGAGCTTAATTCACCCCTCCACTTT.

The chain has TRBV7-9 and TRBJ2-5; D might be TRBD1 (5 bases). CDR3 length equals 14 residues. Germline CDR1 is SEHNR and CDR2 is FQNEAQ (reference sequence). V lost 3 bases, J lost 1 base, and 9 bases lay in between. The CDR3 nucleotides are TGTGCCAGCAGCTTCGTCCAGGGCCAAGAGACCCAGTACTTC. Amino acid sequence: CASSFVQGQETQYF.

CDR3 nucleotides: TGTGCCAGCAGCGTCCTGGGCTACAAAGGGACTGGCGATGGCTACACCTTC. The encoded protein is CASSVLGYKGTGDGYTF. The gene calls are TRBV9 and TRBJ1-2; D might be TRBD1 (5 bases). CDR1 is SGDLS and CDR2 is YYNGEE in the germline V gene. Trimming stripped 2 bases from V and 6 bases from J, with 23 bases between. The CDR3 length is 17 residues. The whole variable domain, remainder taken from reference TRBV9 and TRBJ1-2, is DSGVTQTPKHLITATGQRVTLRCSPRSGDLSVYWYQQSLDQGLQFLIQYYNGEERAKGNILERFSAQQFPDLHSELNLSSLELGDSALYFCASSVLGYKGTGDGYTFGSGTRLTVV.

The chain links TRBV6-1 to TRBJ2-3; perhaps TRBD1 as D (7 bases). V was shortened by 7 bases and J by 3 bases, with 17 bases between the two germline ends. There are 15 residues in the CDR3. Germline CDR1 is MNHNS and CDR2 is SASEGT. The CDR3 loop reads CASTPQGGVTDTQYF. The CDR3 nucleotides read TGTGCCAGCACCCCTCAGGGGGGAGTGACAGATACGCAGTATTTT.

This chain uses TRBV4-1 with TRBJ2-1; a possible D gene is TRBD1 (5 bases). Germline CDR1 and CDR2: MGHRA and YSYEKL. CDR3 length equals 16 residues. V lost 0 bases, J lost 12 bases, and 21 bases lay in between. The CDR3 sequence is CASSQDWSRTRLTQFF. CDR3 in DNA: TGCGCCAGCAGCCAAGATTGGTCCAGGACACGTCTTACGCAGTTCTTC.

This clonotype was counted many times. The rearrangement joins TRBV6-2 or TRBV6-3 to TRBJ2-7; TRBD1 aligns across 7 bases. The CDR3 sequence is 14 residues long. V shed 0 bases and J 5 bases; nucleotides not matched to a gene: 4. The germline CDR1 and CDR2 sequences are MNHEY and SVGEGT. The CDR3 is CASSYSDRVHEQYF. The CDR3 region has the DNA TGTGCCAGCAGTTACTCAGACAGGGTCCACGAGCAGTACTTC.

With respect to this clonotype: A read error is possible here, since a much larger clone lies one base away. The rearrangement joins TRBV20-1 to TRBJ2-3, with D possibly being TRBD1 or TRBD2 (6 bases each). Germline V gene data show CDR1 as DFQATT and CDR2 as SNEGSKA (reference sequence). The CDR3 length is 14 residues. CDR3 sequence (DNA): TGCAGTGCTACGAGGGGGGCTAGCACAGATATGCAGTATTTT. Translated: CSATRGASTDMQYF.

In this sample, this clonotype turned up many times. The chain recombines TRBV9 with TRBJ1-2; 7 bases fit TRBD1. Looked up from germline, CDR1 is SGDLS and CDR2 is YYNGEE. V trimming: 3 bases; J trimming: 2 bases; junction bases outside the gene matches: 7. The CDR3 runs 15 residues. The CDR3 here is CASSALGQANYGYTF. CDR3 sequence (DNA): TGTGCCAGCAGCGCCCTAGGACAGGCAAACTATGGCTACACCTTC.

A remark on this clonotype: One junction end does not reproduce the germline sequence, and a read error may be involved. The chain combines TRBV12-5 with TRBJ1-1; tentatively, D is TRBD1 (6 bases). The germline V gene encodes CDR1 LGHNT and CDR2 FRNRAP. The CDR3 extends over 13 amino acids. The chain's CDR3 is CTSGVAKTGLAFF. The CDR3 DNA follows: TGTACTAGTGGTGTGGCCAAGACAGGATTAGCTTTCTTT.

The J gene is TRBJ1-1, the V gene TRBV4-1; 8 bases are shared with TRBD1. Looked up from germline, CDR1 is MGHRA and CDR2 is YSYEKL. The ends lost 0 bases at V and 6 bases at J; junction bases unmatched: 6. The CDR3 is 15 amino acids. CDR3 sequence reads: CASSQDGQGASEAFF. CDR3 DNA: TGCGCCAGCAGCCAAGATGGCCAGGGGGCCTCTGAAGCTTTCTTT.

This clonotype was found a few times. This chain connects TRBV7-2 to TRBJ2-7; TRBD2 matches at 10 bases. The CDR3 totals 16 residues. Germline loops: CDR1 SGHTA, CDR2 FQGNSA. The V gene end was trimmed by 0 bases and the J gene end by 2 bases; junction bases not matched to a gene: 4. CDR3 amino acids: CASSLASLAGAYEQYF. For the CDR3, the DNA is TGTGCCAGCAGCTTAGCGTCTCTAGCGGGGGCCTACGAGCAGTACTTC. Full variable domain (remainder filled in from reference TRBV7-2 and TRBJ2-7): GAGVSQSPSNKVTEKGKDVELRCDPISGHTALYWYRQSLGQGLEFLIYFQGNSAPDKSGLPSDRFSAERTGGSVSTLTIQRTQQEDSAVYLCASSLASLAGAYEQYFGPGTRLTVT.

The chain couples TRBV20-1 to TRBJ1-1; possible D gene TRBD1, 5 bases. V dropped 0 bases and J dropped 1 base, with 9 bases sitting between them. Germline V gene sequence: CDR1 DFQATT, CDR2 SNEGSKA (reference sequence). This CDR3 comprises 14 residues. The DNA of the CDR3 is TGCAGTGCTAGAGATGGCAGGGAGAACACTGAAGCTTTCTTT. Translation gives CSARDGRENTEAFF.

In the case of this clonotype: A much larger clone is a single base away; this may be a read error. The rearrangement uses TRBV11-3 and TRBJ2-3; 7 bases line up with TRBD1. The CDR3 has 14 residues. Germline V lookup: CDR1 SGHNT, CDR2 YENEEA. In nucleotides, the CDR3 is TGTGCCAGCAGCCCAGGGGGTAGCACAGATATGCAGTATTTT. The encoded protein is CASSPGGSTDMQYF.